The 7 T cell receptor beta chains below come from one sample, sequenced in a study of T cell repertoires in cytomegalovirus infection. TCRdb ran MiXCR on the reads and lists one entry per CDR3 protein. The sample has about 500,000 distinct CDR3 sequences, around 35% seen once; the top ten hold under 20%. These receptors have no known antigen. Sequences were derived from cultured PBMCs, sampled from culture after CMV antigen stimulation. The source of these receptors is a human donor in good health (CMV status not recorded). Some clones in this sample may be carry-over from other donors' samples.

This chain connects TRBV19 to TRBJ2-1; 10 nucleotides line up with TRBD2. Germline CDR1 and CDR2: LNHDA and SQIVND (reference sequence). This CDR3 is built from 17 residues. After removal of 3 bases from V and 6 bases from J, the junction contained 11 bases not matched to a gene. CDR3 bases: TGTGCCAGTAGTATCGGTGCTAGCGGGAGTACATCCAATGAGCAGTTCTTC. Translation gives CASSIGASGSTSNEQFF.

The chain recombines TRBV6-2 or TRBV6-3 with TRBJ2-3, with 7 bases matching TRBD2. After removal of 6 bases from V and 4 bases from J, the junction contained 13 bases not matched to a gene. The CDR3 is 16 amino acids. From germline, CDR1 is MNHEY and CDR2 SVGEGT. CDR3 loop: CASRPHPGLVADTQYF. The CDR3, as DNA: TGTGCCAGCAGACCCCACCCAGGACTAGTTGCAGATACGCAGTATTTT.

J is TRBJ1-3 and V is TRBV12-3 or TRBV12-4; 8 bases align to TRBD1. V lost 6 bases, J lost 4 bases, and 8 bases stayed unmatched. The CDR3 loop spans 15 amino acids. In DNA, the CDR3 is TGTGCCAGCAGACGAAAGACAGGGGAAGGAAACACCATATATTTT. It specifies CASRRKTGEGNTIYF.

The chain combines TRBV7-2 with TRBJ2-2; D remains unclear. This CDR3 is 13 amino acids long. Germline-derived CDR1 and CDR2 are SGHTA and FQGNSA. Deletions cut 5 bases from V and 8 bases from J, with 12 bases between. CDR3 sequence reads: CASSPFWQGELFF. CDR3 DNA sequence: TGTGCCAGCAGCCCCTTCTGGCAGGGGGAGCTGTTTTTT.

The chain combines TRBV14 with TRBJ1-2, with D possibly TRBD1 on 5 matching bases. V lost 2 bases to trimming and J lost 8 bases, with 12 bases between them. The CDR3 totals 13 residues. The V gene's germline CDR1 is SGHDN and CDR2 FVKESK. The CDR3 spells CASSQLTVFGYTF. In nucleotides, the CDR3 is TGTGCCAGCAGCCAATTGACAGTTTTCGGCTACACCTTC.

As DNA, the CDR3 is TGTGCCAGCTCACTGACTAGTAGTGCAGATACGCAGTATTTT. Protein product: CASSLTSSADTQYF. The V call is TRBV18, the J call TRBJ2-3; D may be TRBD2 (6 bases). The CDR3 spans 14 residues. Germline CDR1 is KGHSH and CDR2 is LQKENI. Trimming removed 4 bases at V and 4 bases at J, with 12 bases between.

The chain uses TRBV7-6 and TRBJ2-1, with D possibly TRBD2 on 6 matching bases. There are 16 residues in the CDR3. Deletions cut 4 bases from V and 9 bases from J, with 22 bases between. Per germline, CDR1 SGHVS and CDR2 FNYEAQ. The CDR3 protein is CASSSIGLSTWSEQFF. DNA for the CDR3: TGTGCCAGCAGCTCTATTGGACTATCGACGTGGAGTGAGCAGTTCTTC. The full variable domain, its missing parts supplied by reference TRBV7-6 and TRBJ2-1, is GAGVSQSPRYKVTKRGQDVALRCDPISGHVSLYWYRQALGQGPEFLTYFNYEAQQDKSGLPNDRFSAERPEGSISTLTIQRTEQRDSAMYRCASSSIGLSTWSEQFFGPGTRLTVL.